This passage covers 10 T cell receptor beta chains from one sample sequenced in a study of blood T cell repertoires in COVID-19. Clones were read by immunoSEQ multiplex PCR, and TCRdb kept only the in-frame ones, dropping some. The sample yields hundreds of thousands of clones, approximately 88% seen once. The sample consisted of peripheral blood. These receptors came from a man in his sixties who had recovered from COVID-19.

This chain uses TRBV5-1 with TRBJ2-5; tentative D call: TRBD2 (5 bases). The ends were cut back, 0 bases at V and 4 bases at J, with 13 bases in the middle. Germline CDR1 and CDR2: SGHRS and YFSETQ. The CDR3 sequence is 15 residues long. This CDR3 reads CASSLGSARGETQYF. CDR3 bases: TGCGCCAGCAGCTTGGGTAGCGCTCGGGGAGAGACCCAGTACTTC.

This chain joins TRBV5-5 and TRBJ2-2, with TRBD2 matching over 13 bases. Germline loops: CDR1 SGHKS, CDR2 YYEKEE (reference sequence). This CDR3 is 17 amino acids long. V lost 4 bases and J lost 4; bases outside the gene matches: 7. The CDR3 region is CASSPTGTSGTTGELFF. DNA for the CDR3: TGTGCCAGCAGCCCGACCGGGACTAGCGGGACCACCGGGGAGCTGTTTTTT.

As DNA, the CDR3 is TGTGCCAGCAGGGACAGGGCTAGGGCTTTCTTT. Translated: CASRDRARAFF. V usage is TRBV2 and J usage is TRBJ1-1, with 8 bases aligning to TRBD1. V shed 6 bases, J shed 11 bases, and the junction held 5 bases outside the gene matches. Germline V CDR1 and CDR2: SNHLY, FYNNEI. The CDR3 sequence is 11 residues long.

The rearrangement joins TRBV19 to TRBJ2-7; 7 bases align to TRBD1. Germline trimming cut 6 bases from V and 2 bases from J; bases unmatched to any gene: 10. Germline values: CDR1 LNHDA, CDR2 SQIVND (reference sequence). The CDR3 consists of 15 residues. The CDR3 DNA sequence: TGTGCCAGTAGGCAGACGGACAGGCAACCCTACGAGCAGTACTTC. Its translation is CASRQTDRQPYEQYF.

V and J are TRBV9 and TRBJ1-2; D perhaps matches TRBD1 (5 bases). The CDR3 totals 14 residues. CDR1 SGDLS and CDR2 YYNGEE come from the germline V gene. The ends were cut back, 6 bases at V and 7 bases at J, with 19 bases in the middle. The CDR3 protein is CASTTAGPITGYTF. In DNA, the CDR3 is TGTGCCAGCACCACTGCAGGGCCAATAACTGGCTACACCTTC. Based on the CDR3 plus reference TRBV9 and TRBJ1-2, the full variable domain is DSGVTQTPKHLITATGQRVTLRCSPRSGDLSVYWYQQSLDQGLQFLIQYYNGEERAKGNILERFSAQQFPDLHSELNLSSLELGDSALYFCASTTAGPITGYTFGSGTRLTVV.

The genes are TRBV19 and TRBJ1-5; TRBD1 matches at 8 bases. The CDR3 is 17 residues long. CDR1 is LNHDA and CDR2 is SQIVND in the germline V gene (reference sequence). V was pared by 5 bases and J by 1 base, with 10 bases of the junction left unmatched. Here the CDR3 reads CASSVLTGQGSNQPQHF. For the CDR3, the DNA is TGTGCCAGTAGTGTACTAACCGGACAGGGAAGCAATCAGCCCCAGCATTTT.

The V gene is TRBV5-1, the J gene TRBJ2-5; 11 bases align to TRBD2. Trimming took 2 bases from V and 3 from J; bases not matched to a gene: 3. CDR1 is SGHRS and CDR2 is YFSETQ in the germline V gene. The CDR3 length is 15 residues. This CDR3 is CASSFSGRAEETQYF. CDR3 nucleotide sequence: TGCGCCAGCAGCTTTAGCGGGAGGGCCGAAGAGACCCAGTACTTC.

The chain carries TRBV23-1 and TRBJ2-3; D might be TRBD2 (5 bases). TRBV23-1 is identified as an open reading frame with a role that is uncertain. This CDR3 comprises 19 residues. V was clipped by 3 bases and J by 2 bases, with 24 bases between them. CDR3 sequence: CASSHKFLGSSDYTDTQYF. The CDR3 nucleotides read TGCGCCAGCAGTCACAAGTTTTTGGGGTCCTCAGACTACACAGATACGCAGTATTTT.

In its sample, this clone was seen once. This rearrangement joins TRBV3-1 (or the pseudogene TRBV3-2) to TRBJ2-7, with 10 bases lining up with TRBD2. CDR1 is LGHDT, CDR2 YNNKEL, per germline (reference sequence). Trimming took 4 bases from V and 4 from J; bases not matched to a gene: 4. This CDR3 comprises 14 residues. The CDR3 spells CASSLASGSYEQYF. In DNA form, the CDR3 reads TGTGCCAGCAGCCTTGCTAGCGGGAGTTACGAGCAGTACTTC.

The CDR3 sequence: CASGGLSGETQYF. Here the CDR3 DNA reads TGCGCCAGCGGAGGACTAAGCGGCGAGACCCAGTACTTC. J is TRBJ2-5 and V is TRBV5-1; possibly TRBD2 for D (6 bases). The CDR3 covers 13 residues. V gave up 7 bases and J gave up 5 bases, with 15 bases separating them. Per the germline V gene, CDR1 is SGHRS and CDR2 is YFSETQ.